This T cell receptor beta chain was obtained from a study of T-cell reconstitution after alpha-beta-depleted transplantation in children. Unique molecular identifiers were used in preparing the TCRbeta library. In TCRdb, the PCR reads were re-called with MiXCR into one record per CDR3 protein. The sample yields about 27,000 distinct CDR3 sequences, roughly a sixth seen once. Trimming took 2 bases from V and 3 from J; bases not matched to a gene: 13. The germline V gene has CDR1 SGHAT and CDR2 FQNNGV. This CDR3 contains 18 residues. Source: PBMCs, mostly from graft donor cells, taken 60 days after TCRalphabeta/CD19-depleted stem cell transplant. This receptor was identified in a male patient under 10 years old who had a stem cell transplant for acute lymphoblastic leukemia, so the T cells may come from the graft donor. V and J are TRBV11-2 and TRBJ1-1, with 9 bases identical to TRBD1. The CDR3 here is CASSLHSGQGTLYTEAFF. CDR3 in DNA: TGTGCCAGCAGCTTACATTCGGGACAGGGCACTCTTTACACTGAAGCTTTCTTT.